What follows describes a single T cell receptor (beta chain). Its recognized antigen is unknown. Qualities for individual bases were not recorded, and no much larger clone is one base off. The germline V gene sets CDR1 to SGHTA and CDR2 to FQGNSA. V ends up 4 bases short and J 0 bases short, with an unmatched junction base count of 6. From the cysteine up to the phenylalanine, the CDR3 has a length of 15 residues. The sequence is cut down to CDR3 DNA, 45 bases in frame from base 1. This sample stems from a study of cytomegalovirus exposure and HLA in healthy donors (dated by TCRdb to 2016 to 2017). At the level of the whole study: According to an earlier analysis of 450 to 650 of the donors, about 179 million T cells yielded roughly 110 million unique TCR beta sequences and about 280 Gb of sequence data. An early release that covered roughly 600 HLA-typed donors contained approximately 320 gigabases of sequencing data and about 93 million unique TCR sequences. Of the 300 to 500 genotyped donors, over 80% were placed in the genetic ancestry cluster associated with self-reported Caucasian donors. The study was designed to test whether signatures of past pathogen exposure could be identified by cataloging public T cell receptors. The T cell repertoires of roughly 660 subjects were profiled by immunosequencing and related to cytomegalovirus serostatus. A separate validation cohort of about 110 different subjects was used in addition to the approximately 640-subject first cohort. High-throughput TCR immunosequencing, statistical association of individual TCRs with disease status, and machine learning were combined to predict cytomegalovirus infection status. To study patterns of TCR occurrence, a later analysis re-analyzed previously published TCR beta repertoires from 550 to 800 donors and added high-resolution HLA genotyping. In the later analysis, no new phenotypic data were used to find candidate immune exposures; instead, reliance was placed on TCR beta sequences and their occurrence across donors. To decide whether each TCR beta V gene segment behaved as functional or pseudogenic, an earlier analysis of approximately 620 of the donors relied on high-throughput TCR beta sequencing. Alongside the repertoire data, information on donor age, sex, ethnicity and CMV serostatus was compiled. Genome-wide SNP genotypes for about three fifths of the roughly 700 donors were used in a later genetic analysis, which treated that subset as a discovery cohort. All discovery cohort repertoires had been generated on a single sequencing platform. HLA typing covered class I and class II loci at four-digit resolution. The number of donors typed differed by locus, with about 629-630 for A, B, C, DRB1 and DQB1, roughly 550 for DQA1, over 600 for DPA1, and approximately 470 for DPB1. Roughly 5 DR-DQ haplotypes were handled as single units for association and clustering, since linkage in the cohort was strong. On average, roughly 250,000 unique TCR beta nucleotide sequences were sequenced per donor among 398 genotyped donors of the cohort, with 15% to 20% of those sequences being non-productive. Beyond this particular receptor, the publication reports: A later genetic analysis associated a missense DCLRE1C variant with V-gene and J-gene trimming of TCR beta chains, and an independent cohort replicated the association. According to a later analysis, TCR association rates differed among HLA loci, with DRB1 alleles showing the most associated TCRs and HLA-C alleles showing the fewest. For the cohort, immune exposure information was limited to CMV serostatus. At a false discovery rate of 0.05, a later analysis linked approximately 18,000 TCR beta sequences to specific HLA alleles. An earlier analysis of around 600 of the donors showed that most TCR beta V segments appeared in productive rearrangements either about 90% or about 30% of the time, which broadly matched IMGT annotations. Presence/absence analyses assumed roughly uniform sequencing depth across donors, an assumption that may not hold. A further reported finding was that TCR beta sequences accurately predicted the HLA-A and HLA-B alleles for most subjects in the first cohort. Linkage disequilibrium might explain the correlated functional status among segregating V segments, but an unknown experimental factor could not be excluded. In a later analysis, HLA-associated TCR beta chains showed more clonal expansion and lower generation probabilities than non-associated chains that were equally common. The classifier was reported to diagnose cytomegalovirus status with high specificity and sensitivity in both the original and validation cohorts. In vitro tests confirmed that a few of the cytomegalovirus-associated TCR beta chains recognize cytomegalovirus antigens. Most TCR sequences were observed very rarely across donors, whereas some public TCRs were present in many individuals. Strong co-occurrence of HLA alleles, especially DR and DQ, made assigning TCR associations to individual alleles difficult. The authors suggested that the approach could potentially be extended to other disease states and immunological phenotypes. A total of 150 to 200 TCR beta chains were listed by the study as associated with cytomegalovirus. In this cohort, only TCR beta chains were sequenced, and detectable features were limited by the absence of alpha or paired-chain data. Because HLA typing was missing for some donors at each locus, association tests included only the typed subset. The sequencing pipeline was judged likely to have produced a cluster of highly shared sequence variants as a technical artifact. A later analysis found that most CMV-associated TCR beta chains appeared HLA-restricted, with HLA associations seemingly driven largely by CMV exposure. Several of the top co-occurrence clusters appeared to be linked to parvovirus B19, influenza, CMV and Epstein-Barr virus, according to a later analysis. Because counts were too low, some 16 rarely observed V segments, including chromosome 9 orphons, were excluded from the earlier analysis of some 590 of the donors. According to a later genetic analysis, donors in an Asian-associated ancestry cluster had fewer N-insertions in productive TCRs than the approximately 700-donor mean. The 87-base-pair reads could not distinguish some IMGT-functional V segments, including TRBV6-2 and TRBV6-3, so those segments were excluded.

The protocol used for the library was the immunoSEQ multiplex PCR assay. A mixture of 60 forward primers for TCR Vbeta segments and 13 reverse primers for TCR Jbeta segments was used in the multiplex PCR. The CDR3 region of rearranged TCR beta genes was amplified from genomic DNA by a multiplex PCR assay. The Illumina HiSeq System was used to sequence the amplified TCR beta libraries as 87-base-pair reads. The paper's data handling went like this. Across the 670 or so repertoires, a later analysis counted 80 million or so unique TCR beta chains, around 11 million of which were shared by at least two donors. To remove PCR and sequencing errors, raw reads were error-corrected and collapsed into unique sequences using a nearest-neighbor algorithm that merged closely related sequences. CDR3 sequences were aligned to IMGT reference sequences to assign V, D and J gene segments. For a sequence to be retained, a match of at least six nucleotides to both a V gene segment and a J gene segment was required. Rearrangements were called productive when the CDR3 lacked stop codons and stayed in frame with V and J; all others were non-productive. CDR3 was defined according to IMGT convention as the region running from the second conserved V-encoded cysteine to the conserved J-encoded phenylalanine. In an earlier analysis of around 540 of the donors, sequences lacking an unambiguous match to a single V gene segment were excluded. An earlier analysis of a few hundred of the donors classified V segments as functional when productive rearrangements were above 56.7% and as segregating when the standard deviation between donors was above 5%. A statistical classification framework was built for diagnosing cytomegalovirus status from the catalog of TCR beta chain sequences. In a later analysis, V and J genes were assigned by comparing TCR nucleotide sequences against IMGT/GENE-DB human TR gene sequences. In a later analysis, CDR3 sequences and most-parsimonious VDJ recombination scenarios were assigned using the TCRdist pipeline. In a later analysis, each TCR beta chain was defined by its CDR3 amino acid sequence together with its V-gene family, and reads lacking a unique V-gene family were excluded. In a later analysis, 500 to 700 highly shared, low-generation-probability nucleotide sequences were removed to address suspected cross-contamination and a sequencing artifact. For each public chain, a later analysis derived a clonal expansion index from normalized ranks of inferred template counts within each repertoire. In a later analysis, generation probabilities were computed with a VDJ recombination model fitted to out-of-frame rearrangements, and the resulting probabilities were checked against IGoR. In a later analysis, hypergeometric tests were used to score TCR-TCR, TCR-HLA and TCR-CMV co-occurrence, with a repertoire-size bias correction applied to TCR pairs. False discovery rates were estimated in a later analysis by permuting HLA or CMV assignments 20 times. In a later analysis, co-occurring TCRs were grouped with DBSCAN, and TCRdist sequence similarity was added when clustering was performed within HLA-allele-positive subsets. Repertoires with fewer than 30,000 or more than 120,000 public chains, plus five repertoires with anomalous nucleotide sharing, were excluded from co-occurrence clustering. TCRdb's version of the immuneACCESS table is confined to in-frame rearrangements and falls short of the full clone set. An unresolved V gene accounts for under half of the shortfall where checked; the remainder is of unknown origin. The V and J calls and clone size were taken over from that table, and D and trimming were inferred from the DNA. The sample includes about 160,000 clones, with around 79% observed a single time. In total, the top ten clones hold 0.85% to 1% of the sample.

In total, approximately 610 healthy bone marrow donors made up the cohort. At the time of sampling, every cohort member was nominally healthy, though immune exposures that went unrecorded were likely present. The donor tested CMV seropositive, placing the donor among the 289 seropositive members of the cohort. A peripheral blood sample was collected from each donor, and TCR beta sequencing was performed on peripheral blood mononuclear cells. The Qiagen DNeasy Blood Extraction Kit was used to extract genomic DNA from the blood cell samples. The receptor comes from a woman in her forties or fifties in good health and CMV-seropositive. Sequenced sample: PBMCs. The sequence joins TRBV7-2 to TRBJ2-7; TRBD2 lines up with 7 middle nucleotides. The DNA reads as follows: TGTGCCAGCAGCTACGGGACTACCGGCTCCTACGAGCAGTACTTC. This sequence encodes CASSYGTTGSYEQYF.